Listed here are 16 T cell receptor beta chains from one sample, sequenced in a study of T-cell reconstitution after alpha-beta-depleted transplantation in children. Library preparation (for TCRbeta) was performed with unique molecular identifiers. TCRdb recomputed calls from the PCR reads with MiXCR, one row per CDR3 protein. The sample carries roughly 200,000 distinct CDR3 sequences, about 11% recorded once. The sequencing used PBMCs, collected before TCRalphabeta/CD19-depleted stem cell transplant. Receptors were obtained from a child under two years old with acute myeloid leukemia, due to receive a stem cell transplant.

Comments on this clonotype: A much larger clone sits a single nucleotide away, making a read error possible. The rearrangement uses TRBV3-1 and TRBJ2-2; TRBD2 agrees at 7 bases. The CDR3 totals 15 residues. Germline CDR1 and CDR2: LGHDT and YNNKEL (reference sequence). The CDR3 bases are TGTGCCAACAGCCGGGGACTACGGAACACCGGGGAGCTGTTTTTT. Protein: CANSRGLRNTGELFF.

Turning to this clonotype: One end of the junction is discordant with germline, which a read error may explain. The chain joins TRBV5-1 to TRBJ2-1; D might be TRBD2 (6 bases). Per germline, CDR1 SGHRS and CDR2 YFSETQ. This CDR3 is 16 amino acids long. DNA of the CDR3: TGCGCCGGCAGCCACCGACTAGTGGGATTTTACAATGAGCAGTTCTTC. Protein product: CAGSHRLVGFYNEQFF.

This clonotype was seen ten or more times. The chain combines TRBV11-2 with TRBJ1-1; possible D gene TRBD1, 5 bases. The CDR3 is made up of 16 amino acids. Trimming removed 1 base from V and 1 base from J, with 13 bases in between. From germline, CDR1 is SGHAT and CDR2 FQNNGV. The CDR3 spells CASSLGPSDRNTEAFF. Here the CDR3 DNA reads TGTGCCAGCAGCTTAGGCCCCTCCGACAGGAACACTGAAGCTTTCTTT. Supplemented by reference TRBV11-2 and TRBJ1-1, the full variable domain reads EAGVAQSPRYKIIEKRQSVAFWCNPISGHATLYWYQQILGQGPKLLIQFQNNGVVDDSQLPKDRFSAERLKGVDSTLKIQPAKLEDSAVYLCASSLGPSDRNTEAFFGQGTRLTVV.

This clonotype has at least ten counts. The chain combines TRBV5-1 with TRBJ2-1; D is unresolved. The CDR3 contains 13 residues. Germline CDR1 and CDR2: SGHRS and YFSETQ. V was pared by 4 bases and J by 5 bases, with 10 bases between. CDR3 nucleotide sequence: TGCGCCAGCAGCGTTACAGTCGACAATGAGCAGTTCTTC. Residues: CASSVTVDNEQFF.

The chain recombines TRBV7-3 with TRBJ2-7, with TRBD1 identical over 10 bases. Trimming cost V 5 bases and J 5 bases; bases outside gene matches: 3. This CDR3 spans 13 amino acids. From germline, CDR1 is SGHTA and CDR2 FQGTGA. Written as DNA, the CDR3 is TGTGCCAGCAGCAGGACAGGGGGGAACGAGCAGTACTTC. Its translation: CASSRTGGNEQYF.

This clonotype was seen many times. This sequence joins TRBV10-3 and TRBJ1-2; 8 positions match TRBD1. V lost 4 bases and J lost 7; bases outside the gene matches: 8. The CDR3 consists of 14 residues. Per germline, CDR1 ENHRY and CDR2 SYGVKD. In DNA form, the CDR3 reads TGTGCCATCAGTGTAACACAGGGGGTGTTTGGCTACACCTTC. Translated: CAISVTQGVFGYTF.

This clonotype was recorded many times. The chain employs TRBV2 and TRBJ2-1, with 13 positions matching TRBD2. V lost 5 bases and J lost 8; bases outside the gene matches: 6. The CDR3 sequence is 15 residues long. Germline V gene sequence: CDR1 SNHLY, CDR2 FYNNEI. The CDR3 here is CASSRLAGGIDEQFF. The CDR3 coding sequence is TGTGCCAGCAGTCGACTAGCGGGGGGAATCGATGAGCAGTTCTTC.

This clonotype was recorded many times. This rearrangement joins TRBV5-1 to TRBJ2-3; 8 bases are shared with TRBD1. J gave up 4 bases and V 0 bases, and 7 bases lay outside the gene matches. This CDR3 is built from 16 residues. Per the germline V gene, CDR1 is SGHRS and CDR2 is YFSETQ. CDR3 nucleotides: TGCGCCAGCAGCTTGGCCGTGGACAGGGATGCAGATACGCAGTATTTT. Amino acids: CASSLAVDRDADTQYF.

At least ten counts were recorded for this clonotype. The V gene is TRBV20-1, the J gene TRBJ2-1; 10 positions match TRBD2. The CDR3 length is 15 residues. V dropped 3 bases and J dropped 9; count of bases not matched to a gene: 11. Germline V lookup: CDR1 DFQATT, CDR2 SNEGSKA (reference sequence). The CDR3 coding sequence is TGCAGTGCTAGCCCCCCCAGCGGGAGGGGGGTTGAGCAGTTCTTC. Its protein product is CSASPPSGRGVEQFF.

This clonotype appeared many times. The CDR3 is CASSQDTGATNEKLFF. Written as DNA, the CDR3 is TGTGCCAGCAGCCAAGATACGGGGGCAACTAATGAAAAACTGTTTTTT. This chain uses TRBV4-2 with TRBJ1-4; tentative D call: TRBD1 (5 bases). The germline V gene encodes CDR1 LGHNA and CDR2 YNFKEQ. Trimming took 0 bases from V and 0 from J, leaving 8 bases between them. CDR3 length equals 16 residues.

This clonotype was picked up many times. CDR3 DNA sequence: TGTGCCAGCAGCGCCCCGGGGCTCGGGAACACTGAAGCTTTCTTT. The encoded protein is CASSAPGLGNTEAFF. The rearrangement joins TRBV11-1 to TRBJ1-1; TRBD1 might be the D (5 bases). Trimming stripped 5 bases from V and 1 base from J, with 14 bases between. This CDR3 has 15 residues. Germline V gene sequence: CDR1 SGHAT, CDR2 FQDESV (reference sequence).

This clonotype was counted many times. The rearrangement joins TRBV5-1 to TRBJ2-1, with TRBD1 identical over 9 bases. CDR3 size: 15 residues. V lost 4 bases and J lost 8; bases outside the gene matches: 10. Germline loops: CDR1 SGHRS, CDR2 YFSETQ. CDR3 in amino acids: CASSRTGTGIDEQFF. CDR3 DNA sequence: TGCGCCAGCAGCAGGACCGGGACAGGGATCGATGAGCAGTTCTTC. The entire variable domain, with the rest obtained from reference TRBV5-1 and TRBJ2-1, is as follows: KAGVTQTPRYLIKTRGQQVTLSCSPISGHRSVSWYQQTPGQGLQFLFEYFSETQRNKGNFPGRFSGRQFSNSRSEMNVSTLELGDSALYLCASSRTGTGIDEQFFGPGTRLTVL.

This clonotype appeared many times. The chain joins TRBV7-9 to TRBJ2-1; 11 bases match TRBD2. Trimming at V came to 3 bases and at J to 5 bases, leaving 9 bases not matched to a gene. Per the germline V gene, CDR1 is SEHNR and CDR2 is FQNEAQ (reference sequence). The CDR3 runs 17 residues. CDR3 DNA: TGTGCCAGCAGCTTTCCCCGCACTAGCGGGAGAGACAATGAGCAGTTCTTC. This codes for CASSFPRTSGRDNEQFF.

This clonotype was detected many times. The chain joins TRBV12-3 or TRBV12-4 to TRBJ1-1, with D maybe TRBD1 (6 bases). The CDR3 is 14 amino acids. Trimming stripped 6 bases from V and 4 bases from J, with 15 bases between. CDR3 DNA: TGTGCCAGCAGCCTACAGGGTCTCGGCACTGAAGCTTTCTTT. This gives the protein CASSLQGLGTEAFF.

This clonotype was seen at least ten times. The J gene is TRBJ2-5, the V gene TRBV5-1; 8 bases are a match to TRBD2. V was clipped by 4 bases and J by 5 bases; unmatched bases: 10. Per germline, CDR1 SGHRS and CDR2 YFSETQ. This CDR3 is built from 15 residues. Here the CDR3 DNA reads TGCGCCAGCAGCCAGGGGACTAGTCAGTATGAGACCCAGTACTTC. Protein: CASSQGTSQYETQYF.

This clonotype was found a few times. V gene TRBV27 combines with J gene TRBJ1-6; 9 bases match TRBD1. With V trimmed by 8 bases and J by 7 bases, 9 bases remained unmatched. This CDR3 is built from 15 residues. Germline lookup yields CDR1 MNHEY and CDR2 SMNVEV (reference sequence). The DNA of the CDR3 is TGTGCCAGCGGACTCTCCGGGACAGGGAATTCACCCCTCCACTTT. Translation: CASGLSGTGNSPLHF.